The subject of this entry is one TCR beta chain. What it binds is not known. Trimming took off 5 bases at V and 4 bases at J, with 8 bases between the two ends. Germline CDR1 MNHNS, CDR2 SASEGT. The CDR3 has 12 residues. These data come from a study of cytomegalovirus exposure and HLA in healthy donors. Study summary: Out of 398 genotyped donors, roughly 78% belonged to the Caucasian-associated ancestry cluster. Overall study findings and caveats: Presence/absence analyses assumed roughly uniform sequencing depth across donors.

PCR amplification relied on 60 Vbeta primers (plus 13 Jbeta primers). Generated by immunoSEQ multiplex PCR, the TCRdb table keeps only in-frame clones and is missing some. The sample includes 200,000 or so clones, approximately 80% of them seen just once. The gene calls are TRBV6-1 and TRBJ1-2; D not certain. Sequencing was carried out using PBMCs. This TCR derives from a boy aged 2-15 years in good health and CMV-seronegative. The chain's CDR3 is CASSLTGYGYTF. The CDR3 bases are TGTGCCAGCAGTTTAACGGGCTATGGCTACACCTTC.